The T cell receptor (beta chain) under discussion was sequenced for a study of breast tumors, draining lymph nodes, adjacent tissues. A single record per CDR3 protein comes from TCRdb applying MiXCR to the multiplex PCR reads. Of tens of thousands of distinct CDR3 sequences in the sample, 63% were seen once. As to this clonotype: Its antigen is as yet unknown. This may be a read error, as it is one base from a much larger clone.

Regarding the study as a whole: That most tumor T cells come from lymph nodes remained unproven.

The material sequenced was breast tumor tissue. The sequence derives from a female donor with breast cancer. Some clones in this sample may be carry-over from other donors' samples.

CDR3: CTSSLDGRSGNTIYF. CDR3 sequence (DNA): TGCACCAGCAGCTTGGACGGACGCTCTGGAAACACCATATATTTT. The chain combines TRBV5-1 with TRBJ1-3, with D unclear. Germline lookup yields CDR1 SGHRS and CDR2 YFSETQ. The CDR3 spans 15 residues.